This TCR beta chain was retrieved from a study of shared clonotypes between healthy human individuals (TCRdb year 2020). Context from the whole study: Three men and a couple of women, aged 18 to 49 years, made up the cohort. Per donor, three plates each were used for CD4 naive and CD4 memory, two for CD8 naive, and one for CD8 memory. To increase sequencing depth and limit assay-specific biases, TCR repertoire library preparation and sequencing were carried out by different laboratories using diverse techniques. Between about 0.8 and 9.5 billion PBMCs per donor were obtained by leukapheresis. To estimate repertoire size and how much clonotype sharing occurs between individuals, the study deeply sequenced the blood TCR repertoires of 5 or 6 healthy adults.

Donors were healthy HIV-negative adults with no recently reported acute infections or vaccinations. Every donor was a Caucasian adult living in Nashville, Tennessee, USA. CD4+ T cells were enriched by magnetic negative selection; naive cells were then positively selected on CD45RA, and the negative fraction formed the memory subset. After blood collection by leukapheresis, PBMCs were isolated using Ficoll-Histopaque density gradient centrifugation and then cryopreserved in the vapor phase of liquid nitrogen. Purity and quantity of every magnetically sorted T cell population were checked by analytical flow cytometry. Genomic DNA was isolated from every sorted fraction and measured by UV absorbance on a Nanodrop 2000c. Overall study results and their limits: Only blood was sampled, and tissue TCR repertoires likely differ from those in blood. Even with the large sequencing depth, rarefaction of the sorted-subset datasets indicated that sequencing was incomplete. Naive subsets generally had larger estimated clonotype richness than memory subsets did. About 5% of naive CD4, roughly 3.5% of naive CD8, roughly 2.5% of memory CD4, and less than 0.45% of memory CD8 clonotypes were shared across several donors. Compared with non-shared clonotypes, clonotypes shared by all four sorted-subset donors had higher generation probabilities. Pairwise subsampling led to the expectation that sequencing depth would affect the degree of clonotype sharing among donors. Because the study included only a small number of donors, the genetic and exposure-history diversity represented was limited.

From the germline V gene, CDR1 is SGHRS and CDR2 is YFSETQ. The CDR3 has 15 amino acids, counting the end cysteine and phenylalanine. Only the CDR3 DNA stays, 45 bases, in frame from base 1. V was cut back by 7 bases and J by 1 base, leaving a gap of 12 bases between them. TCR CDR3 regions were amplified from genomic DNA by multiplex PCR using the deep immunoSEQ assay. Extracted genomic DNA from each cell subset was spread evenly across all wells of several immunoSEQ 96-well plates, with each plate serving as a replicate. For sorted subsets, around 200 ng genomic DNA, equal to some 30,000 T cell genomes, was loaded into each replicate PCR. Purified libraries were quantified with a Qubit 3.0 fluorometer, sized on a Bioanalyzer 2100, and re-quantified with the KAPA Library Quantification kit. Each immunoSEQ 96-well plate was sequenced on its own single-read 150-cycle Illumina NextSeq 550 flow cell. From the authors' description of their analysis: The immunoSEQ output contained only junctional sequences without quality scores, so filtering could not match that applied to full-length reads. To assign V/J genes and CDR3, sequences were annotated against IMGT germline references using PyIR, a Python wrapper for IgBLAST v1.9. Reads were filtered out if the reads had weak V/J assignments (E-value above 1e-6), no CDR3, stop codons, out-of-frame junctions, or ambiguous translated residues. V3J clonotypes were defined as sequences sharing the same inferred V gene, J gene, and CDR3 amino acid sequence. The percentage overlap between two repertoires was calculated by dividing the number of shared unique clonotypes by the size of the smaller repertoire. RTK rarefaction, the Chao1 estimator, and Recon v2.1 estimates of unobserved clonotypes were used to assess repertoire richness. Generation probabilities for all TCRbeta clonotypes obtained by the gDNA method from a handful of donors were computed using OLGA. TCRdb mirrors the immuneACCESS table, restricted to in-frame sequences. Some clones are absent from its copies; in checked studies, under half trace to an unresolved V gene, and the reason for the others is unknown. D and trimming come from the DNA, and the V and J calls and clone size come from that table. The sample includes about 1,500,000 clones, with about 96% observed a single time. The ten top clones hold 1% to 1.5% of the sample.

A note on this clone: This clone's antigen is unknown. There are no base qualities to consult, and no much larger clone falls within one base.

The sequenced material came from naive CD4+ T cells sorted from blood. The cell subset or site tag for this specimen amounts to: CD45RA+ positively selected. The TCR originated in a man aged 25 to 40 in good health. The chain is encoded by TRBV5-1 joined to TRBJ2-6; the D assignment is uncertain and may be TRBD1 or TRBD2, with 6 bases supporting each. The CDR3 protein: CASGGRESGANVLTF. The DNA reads TGCGCCAGCGGGGGGCGGGAATCTGGGGCCAACGTCCTGACTTTC.